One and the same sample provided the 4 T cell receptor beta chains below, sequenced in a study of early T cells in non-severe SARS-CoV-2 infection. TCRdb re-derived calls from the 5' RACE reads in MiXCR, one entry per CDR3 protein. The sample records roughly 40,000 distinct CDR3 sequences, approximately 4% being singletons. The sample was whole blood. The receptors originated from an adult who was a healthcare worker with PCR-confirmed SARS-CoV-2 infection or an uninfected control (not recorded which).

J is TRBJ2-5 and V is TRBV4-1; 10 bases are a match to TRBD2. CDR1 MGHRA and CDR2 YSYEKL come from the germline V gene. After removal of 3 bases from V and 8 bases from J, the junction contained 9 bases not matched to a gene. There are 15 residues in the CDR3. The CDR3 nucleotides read TGCGCCAGCAGCCAGCCTAGCGGGGGAAGAGGTACCCAGTACTTC. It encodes CASSQPSGGRGTQYF.

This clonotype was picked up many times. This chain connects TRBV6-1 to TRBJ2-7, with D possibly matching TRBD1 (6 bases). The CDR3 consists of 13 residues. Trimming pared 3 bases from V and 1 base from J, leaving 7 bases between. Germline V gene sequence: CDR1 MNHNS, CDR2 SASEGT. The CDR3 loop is CASSEDSSYEQYF. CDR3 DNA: TGTGCCAGCAGTGAGGACAGTTCCTACGAGCAGTACTTC.

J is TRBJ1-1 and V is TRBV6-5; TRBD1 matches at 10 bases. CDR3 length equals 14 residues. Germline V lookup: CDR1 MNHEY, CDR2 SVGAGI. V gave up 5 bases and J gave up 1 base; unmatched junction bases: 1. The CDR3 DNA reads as TGTGCCAGCAGTCGGGACAGGGGGAACACTGAAGCTTTCTTT. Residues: CASSRDRGNTEAFF.

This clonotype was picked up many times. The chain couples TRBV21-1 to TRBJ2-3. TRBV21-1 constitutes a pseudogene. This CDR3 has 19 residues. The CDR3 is CASSKQRGAKTTSTDTQYF. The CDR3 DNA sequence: TGTGCCAGCAGCAAGCAAAGAGGAGCGAAAACCACTAGCACAGATACGCAGTATTTT.